Below are 5 T cell receptor beta chains sequenced from a single sample in a study of spatial heterogeneity in lung cancer. Indicated time point: sample taken at primary tumor resection. Whole RNA, isolated from tumor, nontumor lung or frozen PBMC, was sequenced without prior sorting. TCRdb recomputed calls from the 5' RACE reads with MiXCR, one row per CDR3 protein. Here the sample spans 9,500 to 14,000 distinct CDR3 sequences, 3.5% to 4% being singletons. The specimen comprised normal lung tissue next to the tumor, sampled at surgery. The receptors come from a male donor with early-stage non-small cell lung cancer.

This clonotype was seen ten or more times. Because this beta chain is a stray read in a library intended to capture alpha chains, its abundance should not be given much weight. This chain connects TRBV2 to TRBJ1-5; TRBD1 is a possible D gene (5 bases). The CDR3 sequence is 13 residues long. The V gene lost 6 bases and the J gene lost 2 bases, with 8 bases spanning the gap. Looked up from germline, CDR1 is SNHLY and CDR2 is FYNNEI. The CDR3 nucleotides read TGTGCCAGCAGGGCGACAGGCAATCAGCCCCAGCATTTT. It yields the protein CASRATGNQPQHF. Combining the CDR3 with reference TRBV2 and TRBJ1-5 gives the whole variable domain EPEVTQTPSHQVTQMGQEVILRCVPISNHLYFYWYRQILGQKVEFLVSFYNNEISEKSEIFDDQFSVERPDGSNFTLKIRSTKLEDSAMYFCASRATGNQPQHFGDGTRLSIL.

This clonotype has more than one count but fewer than ten. Found in a library prepared for alpha chains, this beta chain is an off-target read, and its abundance has little meaning. The chain joins TRBV5-5 to TRBJ2-7; possibly TRBD1 for D (6 bases). With 3 bases removed from V and 5 bases from J, the gap between germline ends came to 12 bases. The CDR3 has 13 amino acids. Germline V gives CDR1 SGHKS, CDR2 YYEKEE (reference sequence). The CDR3 loop is CASSSRGHHEQYF. Written as DNA, the CDR3 is TGTGCCAGCAGCTCCCGGGGACATCACGAGCAGTACTTC.

This clonotype rates as medium-sized. Since it is a stray read in a library aimed at alpha chains, this beta chain has a size that is not meaningful. The gene calls are TRBV11-2 and TRBJ2-1; 7 bases are a match to TRBD1. Per germline, CDR1 SGHAT and CDR2 FQNNGV. The CDR3 spans 15 residues. With 5 bases clipped from V and 0 bases from J, the junction kept 4 bases outside the gene matches. CDR3 nucleotide sequence: TGTGCCAGCAGCCGGGACAGAGGCTCCTACAATGAGCAGTTCTTC. Its translation is CASSRDRGSYNEQFF.

By proportion, this clonotype is medium-sized. For a library built for alpha chains, this beta chain is a stray read; little rests on its size. The chain uses TRBV20-1 and TRBJ2-3; TRBD1 matches at 7 bases. The length of the CDR3 is 15 residues. Germline V gene sequence: CDR1 DFQATT, CDR2 SNEGSKA (reference sequence). V was clipped by 3 bases and J by 4 bases; unmatched bases: 10. The CDR3 sequence is CSASPDRAGADTQYF. The CDR3 DNA reads TGCAGTGCTAGTCCCGACAGGGCAGGGGCAGATACGCAGTATTTT.

There are many counts of this clonotype. This beta chain represents an off-target read in a library built for alpha chains; its size is of limited meaning. The chain has TRBV12-3 or TRBV12-4 and TRBJ1-3; D gene unclear. The V end lost 0 bases, the J end lost 8 bases, and 5 bases lay between the germline ends. The CDR3 has 12 residues. CDR3 DNA sequence: TGTGCCAGCAGTTTAGCGTCGGACACCATATATTTT. Its translation is CASSLASDTIYF.